This paragraph covers one TCR beta chain sequence. Its antigen is not identified. The record originates from a study of cytotoxic CD8 clonotypes in ibrutinib-treated CLL. Study context: The cohort had about 10 relapsed/refractory and approximately 15 treatment-naive patients, 17 IGHV unmutated. Overall, around 25 responses were partial and 2 complete; following median approximately 73 months, roughly 15 patients stayed remitted and approximately 12 progressed.

CDR3 length: 15 residues. V dropped 4 bases and J dropped 7; count of bases not matched to a gene: 8. Germline assignment: CDR1 MNHEY and CDR2 SMNVEV (reference sequence). TCRdb's copy holds only in-frame clones and misses some; the assay was immunoSEQ multiplex PCR. The sample contains roughly 200,000 clones, roughly 73% of which appear only once. Study-level points and caveats: Baseline clonality exceeded age-matched healthy donors and tracked circulating CD8+ T-cell counts. An increase in clonality occurred at ibrutinib response, followed by a return toward baseline at progression.

This TCR came from a human donor with chronic lymphocytic leukemia. The chain carries TRBV27 and TRBJ2-7; 12 bases are a match to TRBD2. Source: PBMCs, taken after 12 months of ibrutinib treatment. The chain's CDR3 is CASSSLLAGGWEQYF. CDR3 nucleotides: TGTGCCAGCAGTTCCCTACTAGCGGGAGGTTGGGAGCAGTACTTC.